In its sample, the clone carrying this T cell receptor beta chain was seen many times. This specimen belongs to a study of T-cell reconstitution after alpha-beta-depleted transplantation in children. TCRbeta library construction was performed incorporating unique molecular identifiers. Via MiXCR, TCRdb re-called the PCR reads, giving one row per CDR3 protein. This table has about 360,000 distinct CDR3 sequences, less than 15% appearing once. This TCR was sampled from a human donor who donated a stem cell graft to a child with Fanconi anemia. The source material was PBMCs, sampled from the stem cell graft.

The CDR3 nucleotides read TGCGCCAGCAGCCAGGGCCCGAGAGCGGGGGGGCTCTACGAGCAGTACTTC. Residues: CASSQGPRAGGLYEQYF. The V gene is TRBV4-3, the J gene TRBJ2-7; 10 nucleotides agree with TRBD2. CDR1 and CDR2 from the germline V gene are LGHNA and YSLEER. The CDR3 is 17 residues long. Unmatched junction bases numbered 11, after V lost 3 bases and J lost 3 bases.